The 5 T cell receptor beta chains in this list originate from one sample, sequenced in a study of neurological immune-mediated disorders. MiXCR was run by TCRdb on the 5' RACE reads, yielding one entry per CDR3 protein. The sample has 81,000 or so distinct CDR3 sequences, roughly 13% seen once. Indicated time point: longitudinal time-point 2. Material: PBMCs. All receptors come from a female donor with HTLV-1-associated myelopathy (HAM/TSP).

This clonotype was seen at least ten times. The V call is TRBV6-5, the J call TRBJ1-1, with a tentative D call TRBD1 (5 bases). Germline values: CDR1 MNHEY, CDR2 SVGAGI. The CDR3 is 14 amino acids. Trimming cost V 0 bases and J 3 bases, with 8 bases left between them. CDR3 bases: TGTGCCAGCAGTTACTCTGGGGGGGACACTGAAGCTTTCTTT. Protein product: CASSYSGGDTEAFF.

The table lists this clonotype with many counts. The chain recombines TRBV7-9 with TRBJ1-2, with D possibly TRBD1 on 5 matching bases. The V gene's germline CDR1 is SEHNR and CDR2 FQNEAQ (reference sequence). The CDR3 runs to 13 residues. Deletions cut 5 bases from V and 8 bases from J, with 15 bases between. In DNA form, the CDR3 reads TGTGCCAGCAGCCTCGGGACGGTGGGAGGCTACACCTTC. This sequence encodes CASSLGTVGGYTF.

This clonotype was counted many times. The gene calls are TRBV6-2 or TRBV6-3 and TRBJ2-3, with 10 bases lining up with TRBD2. This CDR3 is built from 17 residues. The V and J ends lost 3 bases and 4 bases, in that order; junction bases with no gene match: 10. Germline CDR1 and CDR2: MNHEY and SVGEGT. CDR3 nucleotides: TGTGCCAGCAGTTATTCCCCAGCTAGCGGGGGTGCAGATACGCAGTATTTT. It encodes CASSYSPASGGADTQYF.

This clonotype was found many times. The V gene is TRBV4-1, the J gene TRBJ2-7; no firm D call. Per the germline V gene, CDR1 is MGHRA and CDR2 is YSYEKL. The CDR3 has 16 residues. Trimming pared 0 bases from V and 2 bases from J, leaving 14 bases between. The chain's CDR3 is CASSQEGGRFPYEQYF. CDR3 sequence (DNA): TGCGCCAGCAGCCAAGAAGGCGGTAGGTTCCCCTACGAGCAGTACTTC.

The rearrangement joins TRBV4-1 to TRBJ2-2, with D perhaps TRBD1 or TRBD2 (5 bases each). Germline V gene sequence: CDR1 MGHRA, CDR2 YSYEKL. This CDR3 is 17 amino acids long. V lost 2 bases and J lost 2, with 15 bases in between. CDR3 protein: CASSQSPGTANTGELFF. The CDR3 DNA is TGCGCCAGCAGCCAATCCCCCGGGACCGCCAACACCGGGGAGCTGTTTTTT.